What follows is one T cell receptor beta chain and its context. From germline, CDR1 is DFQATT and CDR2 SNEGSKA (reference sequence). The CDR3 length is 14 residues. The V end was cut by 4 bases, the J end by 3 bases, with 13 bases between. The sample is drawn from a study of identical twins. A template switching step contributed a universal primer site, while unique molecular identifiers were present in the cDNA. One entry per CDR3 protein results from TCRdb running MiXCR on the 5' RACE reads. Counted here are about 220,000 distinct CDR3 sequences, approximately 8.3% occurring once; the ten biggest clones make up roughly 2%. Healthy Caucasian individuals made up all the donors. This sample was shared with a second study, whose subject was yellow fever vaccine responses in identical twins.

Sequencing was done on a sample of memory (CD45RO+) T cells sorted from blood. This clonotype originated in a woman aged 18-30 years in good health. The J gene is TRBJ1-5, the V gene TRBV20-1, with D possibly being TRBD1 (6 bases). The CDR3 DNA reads TGCAGTGCTACTGACTGGGGGCCCAATCAGCCCCAGCATTTT. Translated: CSATDWGPNQPQHF.